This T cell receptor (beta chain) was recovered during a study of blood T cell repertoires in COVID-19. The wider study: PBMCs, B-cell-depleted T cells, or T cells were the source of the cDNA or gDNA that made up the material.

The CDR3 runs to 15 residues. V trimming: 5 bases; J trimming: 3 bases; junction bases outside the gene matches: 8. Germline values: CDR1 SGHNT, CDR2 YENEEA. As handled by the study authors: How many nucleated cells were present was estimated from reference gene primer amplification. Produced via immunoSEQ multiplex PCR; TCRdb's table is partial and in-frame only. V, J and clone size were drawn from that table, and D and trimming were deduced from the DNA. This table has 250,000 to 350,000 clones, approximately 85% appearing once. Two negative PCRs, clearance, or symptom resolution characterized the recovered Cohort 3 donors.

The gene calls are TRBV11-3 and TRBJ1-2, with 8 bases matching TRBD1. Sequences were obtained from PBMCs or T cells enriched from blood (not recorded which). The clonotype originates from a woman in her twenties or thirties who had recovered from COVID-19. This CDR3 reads CASSPRQGADYGYTF. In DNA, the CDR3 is TGTGCCAGCAGCCCTCGGCAGGGGGCCGACTATGGCTACACCTTC. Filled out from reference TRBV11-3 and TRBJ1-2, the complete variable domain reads EAGVVQSPRYKIIEKKQPVAFWCNPISGHNTLYWYLQNLGQGPELLIRYENEEAVDDSQLPKDRFSAERLKGVDSTLKIQPAELGDSAVYLCASSPRQGADYGYTFGSGTRLTVV.